The rows below give T cell receptor beta chains drawn from one sample of a study of T cell responses to AZD1222 COVID-19 vaccine. Clones were sequenced by immunoSEQ multiplex PCR, and TCRdb holds only the in-frame ones, with some missing. Of roughly 100,000 clones listed, 70% to 90% are singletons. The source was peripheral blood, collected on day 0 of AZD1222 vaccination. These receptor sequences come from an adult in good health. CDR3s include the opening cysteine and the closing phenylalanine or tryptophan. D genes are given only for firm matches. Size is omitted from some rows. Given values are once, few, many or a class for expanded clones.

j_gene | d_gene | len | v_gene | abundance | CDR3aa | CDR3nt
TRBJ2-1 | . | 16 | TRBV4-2 | once | CASSQVLSGVDNEQFF | TGTGCCAGCAGCCAAGTACTTTCGGGGGTAGACAATGAGCAGTTCTTC
TRBJ2-2 | TRBD1 | 18 | TRBV15 | . | CATSAGKGAGTSTGELFF | TGTGCCACCAGCGCCGGGAAGGGGGCCGGGACCAGTACCGGGGAGCTGTTTTTT
TRBJ1-1 | . | 13 | TRBV6-4 | . | CASSAGANTEAFF | TGTGCCAGCAGTGCAGGGGCGAACACTGAAGCTTTCTTT
TRBJ1-6 | . | 15 | TRBV20-1 | . | CSASARTDYNSPLHF | TGCAGTGCTAGTGCCCGGACTGACTATAATTCACCCCTCCACTTT
TRBJ1-1 | . | 13 | TRBV6-5 | . | CASQSGGRTEAFF | TGTGCCAGCCAGAGTGGAGGGCGGACTGAAGCTTTCTTT
TRBJ2-2 | TRBD2 | 19 | TRBV5-1 | . | CASSLEYPAGGLVTGELFF | TGCGCCAGCAGCTTGGAATATCCAGCGGGGGGGCTGGTCACCGGGGAGCTGTTTTTT
TRBJ2-2 | . | 15 | TRBV5-1 | . | CASSLAITAAGELFF | TGCGCCAGCAGCTTGGCTATCACGGCTGCCGGGGAGCTGTTTTTT
TRBJ2-7 | TRBD2 | 14 | TRBV11-3 | . | CASSLGRGRDEQYF | TGTGCCAGCAGCTTAGGTCGGGGGAGGGACGAGCAGTACTTC
TRBJ1-6 | . | 17 | TRBV5-4 | . | CASSLLGRSSYNSPLHF | TGTGCCAGCAGCTTGTTGGGCAGGAGCTCCTATAATTCACCCCTCCACTTT
TRBJ1-5 | . | 15 | TRBV10-3 | . | CAISEGVSDNQPQHF | TGTGCCATCAGTGAGGGGGTCTCTGACAATCAGCCCCAGCATTTT
TRBJ1-1 | TRBD1 | 16 | TRBV18 | . | CASSPKRDRGHTEAFF | TGTGCCAGCTCACCAAAACGTGACAGGGGTCACACTGAAGCTTTCTTT
TRBJ2-7 | TRBD1 | 15 | TRBV9 | . | CASSVGPGGFYEQYF | TGTGCCAGCAGCGTAGGGCCAGGGGGCTTCTACGAGCAGTACTTC
TRBJ1-5 | . | 12 | TRBV7-2 | . | CASSSAGQPQHF | TGTGCCAGCAGCTCCGCTGGGCAGCCCCAGCATTTT
TRBJ1-6 | . | 15 | TRBV5-6 | . | CASSLTSSYNSPLHF | TGTGCCAGCAGCTTGACAAGCTCCTATAATTCACCCCTCCACTTT
TRBJ2-7 | . | 16 | TRBV6-2/TRBV6-3 | . | CASSYSRRKFSYEQYF | TGTGCCAGCAGTTACTCGAGACGTAAATTCTCCTACGAGCAGTACTTC
TRBJ2-7 | TRBD2 | 14 | TRBV5-1 | . | CASHTSASSYEQYF | TGCGCCAGTCACACTAGCGCCAGCTCCTACGAGCAGTACTTC
TRBJ2-1 | TRBD1 | 15 | TRBV9 | few | CASSAGQGAGNEQFF | TGTGCCAGCAGCGCAGGACAGGGGGCAGGCAATGAGCAGTTCTTC
TRBJ1-4 | . | 14 | TRBV28 | . | CASSFEGANEKLFF | TGTGCCAGCAGTTTTGAGGGGGCTAATGAAAAACTGTTTTTT
TRBJ2-2 | . | 17 | TRBV6-2/TRBV6-3 | . | CASSPVVRGRATGELFF | TGTGCCAGCAGCCCCGTAGTCCGGGGGCGAGCCACCGGGGAGCTGTTTTTT
TRBJ1-2 | . | 13 | TRBV7-9 | once | CASSLGTNYGYTF | TGTGCCAGCAGCTTGGGGACCAACTATGGCTACACCTTC
TRBJ2-3 | TRBD1 | 15 | TRBV7-3 | . | CASSFTGERTDTQYF | TGTGCCAGCAGCTTTACAGGGGAACGCACAGATACGCAGTATTTT
TRBJ1-1 | TRBD1 | 14 | TRBV5-1 | . | CASSEGTGGTEAFF | TGCGCCAGCAGCGAGGGGACAGGGGGCACTGAAGCTTTCTTT
TRBJ2-1 | TRBD1 | 14 | TRBV19 | . | CASSIGQGMGEQFF | TGTGCCAGTAGTATAGGACAGGGGATGGGTGAGCAGTTCTTC
TRBJ1-6 | . | 13 | TRBV6-4 | . | CASKVGDNSPLHF | TGTGCCAGCAAGGTTGGGGATAATTCACCCCTCCACTTT
TRBJ2-7 | . | 11 | TRBV20-1 | few | CSAHHQSEQYF | TGCAGTGCCCATCATCAGAGCGAGCAGTACTTC
TRBJ1-1 | TRBD1 | 10 | TRBV29-1 | . | CSVETGYAFF | TGCAGCGTTGAGACAGGGTATGCTTTCTTT
TRBJ2-7 | . | 11 | TRBV29-1 | few | CSAGQPYEQYF | TGCAGCGCCGGACAGCCCTACGAGCAGTACTTC
TRBJ1-6 | TRBD1 | 14 | TRBV27 | . | CASTRHRGDSPLHF | TGTGCCAGCACCAGGCACAGGGGGGATTCACCCCTCCACTTT
TRBJ2-7 | . | 13 | TRBV6-5 | . | CASSYSWGYEQYF | TGTGCCAGCAGTTACTCATGGGGTTACGAGCAGTACTTC
TRBJ1-6 | . | 17 | TRBV5-4 | . | CASSLRPGGMANSPLHF | TGTGCCAGCAGCTTGAGGCCCGGGGGGATGGCCAATTCACCCCTCCACTTT
TRBJ1-5 | . | 16 | TRBV7-9 | . | CASSRGVRYSNQPQHF | TGTGCCAGCAGCCGAGGGGTCAGGTATAGCAATCAGCCCCAGCATTTT
TRBJ1-5 | TRBD1 | 15 | TRBV27 | . | CASSLQGVGGQPQHF | TGTGCCAGCAGTCTACAGGGGGTCGGGGGTCAGCCCCAGCATTTT
TRBJ1-2 | TRBD1 | 14 | TRBV3-1/TRBV3-2 | . | CASSRTGVNYGYTF | TGTGCCAGCAGCCGGACAGGGGTGAACTATGGCTACACCTTC
TRBJ2-7 | . | 16 | TRBV5-4 | few | CASSSRTGLRTYEQYF | TGTGCCAGCAGCTCCCGGACGGGACTCCGAACCTACGAGCAGTACTTC
TRBJ2-5 | TRBD2 | 15 | TRBV30 | . | CAWSVGLAGQETQYF | TGTGCCTGGAGTGTCGGACTAGCGGGGCAAGAGACCCAGTACTTC